This T cell receptor beta chain derives from a study of cytomegalovirus exposure and HLA in healthy donors (dated by TCRdb to about 2017). About the investigation overall: An earlier analysis of fewer than 750 of the donors reported 276 Gb of sequence data and 117 million unique TCR beta sequences obtained from around 180 million T cells. An early release that covered around 590 HLA-typed donors contained approximately 300 gigabases of sequencing data and tens of millions of unique TCR sequences. Among the approximately 430 genotyped donors, under 90% belonged to the genetic ancestry cluster associated with self-reported Caucasian donors. The aim of the study was to test whether cataloging public T cell receptors could identify signatures of past pathogen exposure. The T cell repertoires of around 670 subjects were profiled by immunosequencing and related to cytomegalovirus serostatus. Along with the roughly 700-subject first cohort, a separate validation cohort of roughly 110 different subjects was used. High-throughput TCR immunosequencing, statistical association of individual TCRs with disease status, and machine learning were combined to predict cytomegalovirus infection status. To study patterns of TCR occurrence, a later analysis re-analyzed previously published TCR beta repertoires from around 660 donors and added high-resolution HLA genotyping. The later analysis used no new phenotypic data to find candidate immune exposures, relying instead on TCR beta sequences and their occurrence across donors. To decide whether each TCR beta V gene segment behaved as functional or pseudogenic, an earlier analysis of some 600 of the donors relied on high-throughput TCR beta sequencing. Donor age, sex, ethnicity and CMV serostatus were compiled together with the repertoire data. A later genetic analysis took genome-wide SNP genotypes for about three fifths of the 666 donors and used that subset as a discovery cohort. All discovery cohort repertoires had been generated on a single sequencing platform. Both class I and class II loci were covered by HLA typing, at four-digit resolution. The number of donors typed differed by locus, with about 629-630 for A, B, C, DRB1 and DQB1, around 500 for DQA1, approximately 570 for DPA1, and some 470 for DPB1. Because of strong linkage in the cohort, roughly five DR-DQ haplotypes were treated as single units for association and clustering. Across about 380 genotyped donors of the cohort, an average of 235,054 unique TCR beta nucleotide sequences per donor were sequenced, and approximately 17% of those sequences were non-productive. The study at large found these results: According to a later analysis, most CMV-associated TCR beta chains appeared to be HLA-restricted, and the HLA associations seemed to be driven largely by CMV exposure. Linkage disequilibrium might explain the correlated functional status among segregating V segments, but an unknown experimental factor could not be ruled out. In an earlier analysis of approximately 590 of the donors, most TCR beta V segments appeared in productive rearrangements about 87% or about 30% of the time, broadly matching IMGT annotations. In vitro tests confirmed that a few of the cytomegalovirus-associated TCR beta chains recognize cytomegalovirus antigens. A group of highly shared sequence variants was considered likely to be a technical artifact of the sequencing pipeline. A further reported finding was that TCR beta sequences accurately predicted the HLA-A and HLA-B alleles for most subjects in the first cohort. In the study, around 150 TCR beta chains were listed as associated with cytomegalovirus. Because counts were too low, seventeen rarely observed V segments, including chromosome 9 orphons, were left out of the earlier analysis of about 620 of the donors. When HLA alleles, especially DR and DQ, strongly co-occurred, attributing TCR associations to individual alleles was difficult. In a later analysis, several top co-occurrence clusters were reported to appear linked to parvovirus B19, influenza, CMV and Epstein-Barr virus. The only immune exposure information available for the cohort was CMV serostatus. In this cohort, only TCR beta chains were sequenced, and detectable features were limited by the absence of alpha or paired-chain data. Roughly uniform sequencing depth across donors was assumed in presence/absence analyses, although this assumption may not hold. HLA typing was unavailable for some donors at each locus, so association tests used only the typed subset. While some public TCRs were present in many individuals, most TCR sequences turned up only very rarely across donors. Specific HLA alleles were associated with around 18,000 TCR beta sequences at a false discovery rate of 0.05 in a later analysis. In a later analysis, HLA-associated TCR beta chains showed more clonal expansion and lower generation probabilities than non-associated chains that were equally common. The classifier was reported to diagnose cytomegalovirus status with high specificity and sensitivity in both the original cohort and the validation cohort. According to the authors, the approach could potentially be generalized to other disease states and immunological phenotypes. A later genetic analysis reported fewer N-insertions in productive TCRs among donors in an Asian-associated ancestry cluster than the approximately 700-donor mean. V-gene and J-gene trimming of TCR beta chains was associated with a missense DCLRE1C variant in a later genetic analysis, and the association was replicated in an independent cohort. According to a later analysis, TCR association rates differed among HLA loci, with DRB1 alleles showing the most associated TCRs and HLA-C alleles showing the fewest.

The library was made by the immunoSEQ multiplex PCR assay. A mixture of 60 forward primers for TCR Vbeta segments and 13 reverse primers for TCR Jbeta segments was used in the multiplex PCR. Amplification of the CDR3 region of rearranged TCR beta genes was performed with a multiplex PCR assay on genomic DNA. The amplified TCR beta libraries were sequenced on the Illumina HiSeq System as 87-base-pair reads. For the original study's pipeline: A later analysis counted about 80 million unique TCR beta chains across the 640 or so repertoires, and around 12 million of these chains were shared by at least two donors. Raw reads were error-corrected and collapsed into unique sequences by a nearest-neighbor algorithm in which closely related sequences were merged to remove PCR and sequencing errors. CDR3 sequences were aligned to IMGT reference sequences to assign V, D and J gene segments. For a sequence to be retained, a match of at least six nucleotides to both a V gene segment and a J gene segment was required. Rearrangements were classified as productive when the CDR3 lacked stop codons and remained in frame with V and J, and all other rearrangements were classified as non-productive. Following IMGT convention, CDR3 was defined as the stretch from the second conserved V-encoded cysteine up to the conserved J-encoded phenylalanine. Sequences without an unambiguous match to a single V gene segment were excluded from the earlier analysis of a few hundred of the donors. An earlier analysis of just under 600 of the donors called V segments functional above 56.7% productive rearrangements and segregating when the between-donor standard deviation exceeded 5%. A statistical classification framework was built for diagnosing cytomegalovirus status from the catalog of TCR beta chain sequences. A later analysis assigned V and J genes by comparing TCR nucleotide sequences with IMGT/GENE-DB human TR gene sequences. A later analysis assigned CDR3 sequences and most-parsimonious VDJ recombination scenarios with the TCRdist pipeline. In a later analysis, every TCR beta chain was defined by the combination of its CDR3 amino acid sequence and its V-gene family, and reads without a unique V-gene family were dropped. A later analysis removed 550 to 650 highly shared, low-generation-probability nucleotide sequences to deal with suspected cross-contamination and a sequencing artifact. In a later analysis, a clonal expansion index for each public chain was calculated from normalized within-repertoire ranks of inferred template counts. In a later analysis, generation probabilities were computed using a VDJ recombination model fitted to out-of-frame rearrangements, and the results were checked against IGoR. A later analysis scored TCR-TCR, TCR-HLA and TCR-CMV co-occurrence with hypergeometric tests, applying a repertoire-size bias correction to TCR pairs. To estimate false discovery rates, a later analysis permuted the HLA or CMV assignments 20 times. In a later analysis, co-occurring TCRs were grouped with DBSCAN, and TCRdist sequence similarity was added when clustering was performed within HLA-allele-positive subsets. Repertoires with fewer than 30,000 or more than 120,000 public chains, plus five repertoires with anomalous nucleotide sharing, were excluded from co-occurrence clustering. TCRdb re-hosts the immuneACCESS table, in-frame sequences only. Its copies lack some clones; in the studies checked, an unresolved V gene accounts for under half of them, and the cause for the rest is not known. V and J calls and clone size are given by that table; D and trimming were obtained from the DNA. The sample profile shows 100,000 to 150,000 clones; around 82% of them were found once. Roughly 3.7% of the sample rests with the top ten.

The cohort comprised around 690 healthy bone marrow donors. At the time of sampling, every cohort member was nominally healthy, though immune exposures that went unrecorded were likely present. The donor tested CMV seropositive and was one of the 289 seropositive cohort members. Every donor gave a peripheral blood sample, and the peripheral blood mononuclear cells from that sample were used for TCR beta sequencing. The Qiagen DNeasy Blood Extraction Kit was used to extract genomic DNA from the blood cell samples. Remarks on this clone: Its antigen is currently not known. Base qualities are missing; no much larger clone stands one base away.

What was sequenced was PBMCs. This receptor was obtained from a woman aged 40 to 50 in good health and CMV-seropositive.

CDR3 sequence: CASSLDYSQETQYF. The DNA reads as follows: TGTGCCAGCAGCTTAGATTACAGCCAAGAGACCCAGTACTTC. This chain is built from TRBV11-2 and TRBJ2-5; the D gene identity is not certain. According to the germline V gene, CDR1 reads SGHAT and CDR2 reads FQNNGV. CDR3 length: 14 amino acids, cysteine to phenylalanine. The CDR3 DNA has 42 bases and is translated from base 1. The junction shows trimming of 0 bases on V and 1 base on J, plus 6 bases between the germline ends. Where the CDR3 stops, the reference TRBV11-2 and TRBJ2-5 genes take over; the full variable domain is EAGVAQSPRYKIIEKRQSVAFWCNPISGHATLYWYQQILGQGPKLLIQFQNNGVVDDSQLPKDRFSAERLKGVDSTLKIQPAKLEDSAVYLCASSLDYSQETQYFGPGTRLLVL.